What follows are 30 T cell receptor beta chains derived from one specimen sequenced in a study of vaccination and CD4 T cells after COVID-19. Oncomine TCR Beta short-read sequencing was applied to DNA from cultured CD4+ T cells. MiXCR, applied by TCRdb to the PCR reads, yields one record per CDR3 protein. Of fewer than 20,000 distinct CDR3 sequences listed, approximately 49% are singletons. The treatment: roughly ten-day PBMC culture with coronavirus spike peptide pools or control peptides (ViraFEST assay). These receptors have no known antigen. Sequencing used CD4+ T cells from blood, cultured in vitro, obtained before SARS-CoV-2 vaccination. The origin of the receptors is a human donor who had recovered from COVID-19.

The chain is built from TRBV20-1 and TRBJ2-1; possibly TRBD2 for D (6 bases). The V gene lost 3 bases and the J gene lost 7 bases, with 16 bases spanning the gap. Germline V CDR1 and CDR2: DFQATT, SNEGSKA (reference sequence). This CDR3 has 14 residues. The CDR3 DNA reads TGCAGTGCTAGGATCTTTTGGGAGGAGAATGAGCAGTTCTTC. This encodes CSARIFWEENEQFF.

CDR3 protein: CASDLGQEVRPQHF. The CDR3 bases are TGTGCCAGTGACCTTGGACAGGAGGTTAGGCCCCAGCATTTT. This sequence joins TRBV6-1 and TRBJ1-5; 7 nucleotides line up with TRBD1. V gave up 9 bases and J gave up 9 bases; unmatched junction bases: 14. This CDR3 spans 14 amino acids. Germline-derived CDR1 and CDR2 are MNHNS and SASEGT.

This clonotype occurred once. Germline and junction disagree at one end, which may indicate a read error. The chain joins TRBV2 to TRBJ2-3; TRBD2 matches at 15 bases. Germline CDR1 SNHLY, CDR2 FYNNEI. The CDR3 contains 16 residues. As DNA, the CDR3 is TGTGTCAGCACCCGGACTAGCGGGAGGGCTGTAGATACGCAGTATTTT. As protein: CVSTRTSGRAVDTQYF.

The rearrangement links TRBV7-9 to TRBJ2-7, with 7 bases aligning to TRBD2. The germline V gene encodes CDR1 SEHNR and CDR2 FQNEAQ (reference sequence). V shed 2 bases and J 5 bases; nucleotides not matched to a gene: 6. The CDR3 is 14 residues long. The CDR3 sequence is CASSLMAGVDEQYF. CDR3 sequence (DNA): TGTGCCAGCAGCTTAATGGCGGGAGTCGACGAGCAGTACTTC. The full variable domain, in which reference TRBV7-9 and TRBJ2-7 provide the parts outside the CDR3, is DTGVSQNPRHKITKRGQNVTFRCDPISEHNRLYWYRQTLGQGPEFLTYFQNEAQLEKSRLLSDRFSAERPKGSFSTLEIQRTEQGDSAMYLCASSLMAGVDEQYFGPGTRLTVT.

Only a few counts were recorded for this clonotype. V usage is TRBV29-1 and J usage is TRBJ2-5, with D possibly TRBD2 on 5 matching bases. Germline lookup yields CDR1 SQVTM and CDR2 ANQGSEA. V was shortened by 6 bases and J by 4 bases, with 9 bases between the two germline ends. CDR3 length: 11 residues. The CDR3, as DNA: TGCAGCGTAGGGAGAGGAGAGACCCAGTACTTC. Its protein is CSVGRGETQYF.

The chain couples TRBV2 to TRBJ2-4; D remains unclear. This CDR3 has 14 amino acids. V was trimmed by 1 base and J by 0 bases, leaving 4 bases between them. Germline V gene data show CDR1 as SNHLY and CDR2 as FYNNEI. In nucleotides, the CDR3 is TGTGCCAGCAGTGAAGGGGGAGCCAAAAACATTCAGTACTTC. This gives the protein CASSEGGAKNIQYF.

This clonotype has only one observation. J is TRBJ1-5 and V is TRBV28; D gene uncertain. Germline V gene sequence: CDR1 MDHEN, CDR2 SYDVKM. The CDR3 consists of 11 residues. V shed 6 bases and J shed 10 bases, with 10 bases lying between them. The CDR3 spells CASSSLSPQHF. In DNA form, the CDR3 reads TGTGCCAGCAGCTCCCTCTCCCCCCAGCATTTT.

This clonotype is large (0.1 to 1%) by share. The CDR3: CASSLLSGGTEAFF. DNA for the CDR3: TGTGCCAGCAGCTTATTATCGGGTGGCACTGAAGCTTTCTTT. The chain links TRBV7-8 to TRBJ1-1, with D uncertain. Per the germline V gene, CDR1 is SGHVS and CDR2 is FQNEAQ. This CDR3 is built from 14 residues. V lost 2 bases, J lost 4 bases, and 11 bases lay in between.

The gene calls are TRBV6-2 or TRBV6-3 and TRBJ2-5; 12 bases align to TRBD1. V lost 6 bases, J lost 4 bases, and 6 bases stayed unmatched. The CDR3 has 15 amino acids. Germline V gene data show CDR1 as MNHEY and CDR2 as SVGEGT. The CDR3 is CASRRGQGARETQYF. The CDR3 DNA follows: TGTGCCAGCAGACGGGGACAGGGGGCGAGAGAGACCCAGTACTTC.

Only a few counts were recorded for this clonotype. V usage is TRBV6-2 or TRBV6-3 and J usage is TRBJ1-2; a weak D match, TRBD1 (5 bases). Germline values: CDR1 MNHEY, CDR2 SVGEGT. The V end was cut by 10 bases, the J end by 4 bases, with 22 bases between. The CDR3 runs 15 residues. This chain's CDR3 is CATLGRGFIGYGYTF. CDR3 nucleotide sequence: TGTGCCACCCTAGGACGGGGCTTTATTGGCTATGGCTACACCTTC.

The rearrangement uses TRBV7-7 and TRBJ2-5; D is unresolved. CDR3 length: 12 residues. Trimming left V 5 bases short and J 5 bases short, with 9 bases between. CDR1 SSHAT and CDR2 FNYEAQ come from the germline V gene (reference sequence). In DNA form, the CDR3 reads TGTGCCAGCAGCCCCAATCTGGAGACCCAGTACTTC. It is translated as CASSPNLETQYF.

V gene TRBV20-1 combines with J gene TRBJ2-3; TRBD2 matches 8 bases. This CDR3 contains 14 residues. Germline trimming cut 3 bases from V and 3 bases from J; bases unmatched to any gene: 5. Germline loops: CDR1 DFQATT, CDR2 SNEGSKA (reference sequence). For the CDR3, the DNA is TGCAGTGCTAGTCCGTCTAGCGGGACAGATACGCAGTATTTT. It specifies CSASPSSGTDTQYF.

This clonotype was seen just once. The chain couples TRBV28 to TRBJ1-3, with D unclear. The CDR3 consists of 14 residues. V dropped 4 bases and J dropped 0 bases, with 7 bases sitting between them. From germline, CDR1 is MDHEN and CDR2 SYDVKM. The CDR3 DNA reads TGTGCCAGCAGTTCACAGATCTCTGGAAACACCATATATTTT. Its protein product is CASSSQISGNTIYF.

The CDR3 protein is CASSSDGTSGINEQFF. The DNA for the CDR3 is TGTGCCAGCAGCTCCGACGGGACTAGCGGGATAAATGAGCAGTTCTTC. This chain connects TRBV7-3 to TRBJ2-1, with 13 nucleotides matching TRBD2. The CDR3 runs 16 residues. The junction had 7 bases not matched to a gene; V was cut back by 4 bases and J by 7 bases. The germline V gene encodes CDR1 SGHTA and CDR2 FQGTGA.

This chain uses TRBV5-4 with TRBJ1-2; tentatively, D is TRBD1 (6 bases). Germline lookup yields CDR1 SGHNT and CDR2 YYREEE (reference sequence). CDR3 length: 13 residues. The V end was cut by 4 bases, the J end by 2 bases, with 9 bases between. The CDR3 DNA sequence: TGTGCCAGCAGCCCGGACAGCAACTATGGCTACACCTTC. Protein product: CASSPDSNYGYTF.

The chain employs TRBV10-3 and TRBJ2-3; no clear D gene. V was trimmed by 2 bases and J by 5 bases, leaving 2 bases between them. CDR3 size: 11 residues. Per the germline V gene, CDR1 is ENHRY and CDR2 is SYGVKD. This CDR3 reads CAISEGDTQYF. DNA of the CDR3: TGTGCCATCAGTGAGGGAGATACGCAGTATTTT.

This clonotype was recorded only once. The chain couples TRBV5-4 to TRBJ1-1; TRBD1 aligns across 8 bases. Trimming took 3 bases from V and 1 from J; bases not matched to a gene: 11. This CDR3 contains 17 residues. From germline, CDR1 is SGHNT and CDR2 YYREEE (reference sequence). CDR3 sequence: CASSWRTGLRKNTEAFF. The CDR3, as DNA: TGTGCCAGCAGCTGGAGGACAGGGCTGAGGAAGAACACTGAAGCTTTCTTT.

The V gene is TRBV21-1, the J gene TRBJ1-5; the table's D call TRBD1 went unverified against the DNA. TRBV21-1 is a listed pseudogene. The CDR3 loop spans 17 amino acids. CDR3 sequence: CASRLPRVGGSNQPQHF. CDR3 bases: TGTGCCAGCAGGCTTCCCAGGGTCGGAGGAAGCAATCAGCCCCAGCATTTT.

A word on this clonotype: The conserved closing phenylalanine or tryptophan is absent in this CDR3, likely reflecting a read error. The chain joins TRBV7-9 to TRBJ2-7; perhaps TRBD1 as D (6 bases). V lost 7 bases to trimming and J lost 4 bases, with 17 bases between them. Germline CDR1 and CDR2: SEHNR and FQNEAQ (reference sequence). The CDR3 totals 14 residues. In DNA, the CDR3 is TGTGCCAGCACCGTTGGAGGACAGCGGTACGAGCAGTACATC. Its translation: CASTVGGQRYEQYI.

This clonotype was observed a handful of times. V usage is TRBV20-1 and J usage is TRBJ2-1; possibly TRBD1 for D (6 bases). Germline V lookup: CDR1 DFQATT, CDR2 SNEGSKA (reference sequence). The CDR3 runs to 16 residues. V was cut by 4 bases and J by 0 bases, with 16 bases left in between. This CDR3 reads CSATGERGSSYNEQFF. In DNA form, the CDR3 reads TGCAGTGCTACAGGGGAACGGGGCAGCTCCTACAATGAGCAGTTCTTC.

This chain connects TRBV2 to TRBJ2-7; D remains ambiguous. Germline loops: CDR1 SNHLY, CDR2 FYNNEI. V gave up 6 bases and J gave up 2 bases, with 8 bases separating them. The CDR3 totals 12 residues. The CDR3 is CASRIVTYEQYF. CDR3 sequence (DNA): TGTGCCAGCAGAATAGTAACCTACGAGCAGTACTTC.

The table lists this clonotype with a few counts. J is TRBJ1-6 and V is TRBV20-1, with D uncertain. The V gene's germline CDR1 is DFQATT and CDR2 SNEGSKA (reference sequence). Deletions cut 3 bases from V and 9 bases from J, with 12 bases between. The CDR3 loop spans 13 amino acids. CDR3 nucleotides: TGCAGTGCTAGGCGCAGTCGTCCTTCACCCCTCCACTTT. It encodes CSARRSRPSPLHF.

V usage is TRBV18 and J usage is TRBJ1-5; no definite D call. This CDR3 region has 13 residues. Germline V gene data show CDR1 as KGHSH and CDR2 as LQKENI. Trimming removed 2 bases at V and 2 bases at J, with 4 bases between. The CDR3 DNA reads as TGTGCCAGCTCACCAACCGGCAATCAGCCCCAGCATTTT. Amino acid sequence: CASSPTGNQPQHF.

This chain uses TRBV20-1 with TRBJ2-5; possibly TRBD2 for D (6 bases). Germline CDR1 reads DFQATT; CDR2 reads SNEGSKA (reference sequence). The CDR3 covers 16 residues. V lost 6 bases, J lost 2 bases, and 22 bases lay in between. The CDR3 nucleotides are TGCAGTGCCACCCCCCGAGCGGAGCGGGCACAAGAGACCCAGTACTTC. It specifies CSATPRAERAQETQYF.

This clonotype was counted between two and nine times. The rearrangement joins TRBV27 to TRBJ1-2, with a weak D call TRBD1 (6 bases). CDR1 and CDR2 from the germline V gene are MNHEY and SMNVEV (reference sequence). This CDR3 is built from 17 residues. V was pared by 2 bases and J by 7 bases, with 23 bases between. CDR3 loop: CASSLSFMPDRRGGYTF. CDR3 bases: TGTGCCAGCAGTTTAAGCTTTATGCCCGACAGGAGAGGTGGCTACACCTTC.

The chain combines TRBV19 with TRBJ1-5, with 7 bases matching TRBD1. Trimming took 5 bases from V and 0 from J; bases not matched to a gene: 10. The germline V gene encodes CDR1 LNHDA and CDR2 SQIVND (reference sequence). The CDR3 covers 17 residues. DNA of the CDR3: TGTGCCAGTAGTGGATCGGACAGGATCATTAGCAATCAGCCCCAGCATTTT. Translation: CASSGSDRIISNQPQHF.

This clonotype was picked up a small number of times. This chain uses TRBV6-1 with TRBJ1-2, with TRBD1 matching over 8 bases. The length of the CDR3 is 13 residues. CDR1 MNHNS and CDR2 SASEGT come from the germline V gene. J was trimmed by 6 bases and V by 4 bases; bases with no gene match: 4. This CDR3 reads CASSGQGSDGYTF. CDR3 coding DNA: TGTGCCAGCAGTGGACAGGGGTCGGATGGCTACACCTTC.

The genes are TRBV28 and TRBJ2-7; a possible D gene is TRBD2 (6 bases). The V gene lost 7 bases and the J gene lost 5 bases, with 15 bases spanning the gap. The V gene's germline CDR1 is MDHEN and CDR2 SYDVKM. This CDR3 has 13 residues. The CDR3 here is CASKVGGRNEQYF. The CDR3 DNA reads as TGTGCCAGCAAAGTGGGGGGTAGAAACGAGCAGTACTTC.

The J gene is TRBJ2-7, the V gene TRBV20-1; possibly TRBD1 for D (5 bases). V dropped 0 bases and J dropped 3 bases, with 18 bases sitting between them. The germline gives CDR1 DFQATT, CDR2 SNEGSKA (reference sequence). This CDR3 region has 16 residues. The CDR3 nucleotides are TGCAGTGCTAGAGATTTTGTAGGCGACAGAAACTACGAGCAGTACTTC. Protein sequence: CSARDFVGDRNYEQYF.

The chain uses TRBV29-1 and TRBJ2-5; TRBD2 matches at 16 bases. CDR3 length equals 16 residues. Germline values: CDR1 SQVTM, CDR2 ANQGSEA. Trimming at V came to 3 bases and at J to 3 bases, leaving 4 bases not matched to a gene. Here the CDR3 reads CSVDGTSGRAKETQYF. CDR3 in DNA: TGCAGCGTTGATGGGACTAGCGGGAGGGCTAAAGAGACCCAGTACTTC. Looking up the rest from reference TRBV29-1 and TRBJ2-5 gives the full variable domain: SAVISQKPSRDICQRGTSLTIQCQVDSQVTMMFWYRQQPGQSLTLIATANQGSEATYESGFVIDKFPISRPNLTFSTLTVSNMSPEDSSIYLCSVDGTSGRAKETQYFGPGTRLLVL.